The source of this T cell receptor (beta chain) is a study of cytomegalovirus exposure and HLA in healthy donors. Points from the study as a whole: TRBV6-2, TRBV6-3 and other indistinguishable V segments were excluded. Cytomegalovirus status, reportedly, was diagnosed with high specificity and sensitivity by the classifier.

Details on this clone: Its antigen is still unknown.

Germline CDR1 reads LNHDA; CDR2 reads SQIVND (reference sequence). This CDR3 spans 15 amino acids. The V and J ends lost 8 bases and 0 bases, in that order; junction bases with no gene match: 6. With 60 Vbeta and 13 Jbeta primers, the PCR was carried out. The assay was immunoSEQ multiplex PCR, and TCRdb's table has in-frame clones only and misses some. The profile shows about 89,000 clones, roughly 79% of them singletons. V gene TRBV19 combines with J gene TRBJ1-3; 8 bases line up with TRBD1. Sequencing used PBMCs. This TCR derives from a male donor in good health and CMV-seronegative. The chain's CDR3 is CASRDRGFSGNTIYF. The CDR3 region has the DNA TGTGCCAGTCGCGACAGGGGTTTCTCTGGAAACACCATATATTTT.